Each of the 32 T cell receptor beta chains below was sequenced from the same sample in a study of T cell repertoires in cytomegalovirus infection. From the reads, TCRdb called clonotypes with MiXCR, one entry per CDR3 protein. The repertoire includes about 250,000 distinct CDR3 sequences, about 7% of them detected once, and around 6.5% sits in the top ten. Sequenced material: PBMCs. These TCRs come from a human donor in good health (CMV status not recorded). Some clones in this sample may be carry-over from other donors' samples.

This clonotype was found many times. The J gene is TRBJ1-1, the V gene TRBV3-1, with D possibly being TRBD1 (5 bases). The CDR3 totals 13 residues. Trimming left V 0 bases short and J 10 bases short, with 12 bases between. Germline V gives CDR1 LGHDT, CDR2 YNNKEL (reference sequence). This CDR3 is CASSQEPTGRAFF. In nucleotides, the CDR3 is TGTGCCAGCAGCCAAGAACCCACAGGTCGAGCTTTCTTT.

Concerning this clonotype: Since a much larger clone is just one base distant, this may be a read error. This chain joins TRBV20-1 and TRBJ1-5; no clear D. Trimming took 1 base from V and 3 from J, leaving 13 bases between them. Germline CDR1 is DFQATT and CDR2 is SNEGSKA (reference sequence). The CDR3 extends over 15 amino acids. The CDR3 reads CSARAGRYNNQPQHF. The CDR3 bases are TGCAGTGCTAGAGCCGGACGGTATAACAATCAGCCCCAGCATTTT.

This clonotype has at least ten counts. The CDR3 DNA sequence: TGCAGTGCCCCTACTCCAGGGGGCGCGGATGGCTACACCTTC. Protein product: CSAPTPGGADGYTF. The chain recombines TRBV20-1 with TRBJ1-2; TRBD1 matches 8 bases. V shed 6 bases and J 6 bases; nucleotides not matched to a gene: 12. CDR3 length: 14 residues. CDR1 is DFQATT and CDR2 is SNEGSKA in the germline V gene (reference sequence).

This clonotype has at least ten counts. The chain has TRBV2 and TRBJ1-4, with D possibly being TRBD1 (6 bases). The CDR3 is made up of 14 amino acids. Trimming shortened V by 3 bases and J by 4 bases, and 9 bases separated the two germline ends. The V gene's germline CDR1 is SNHLY and CDR2 FYNNEI. The CDR3 nucleotides read TGTGCCAGCAGTGAGGGCAGGGGTAATGAAAAACTGTTTTTT. Translated, it gives CASSEGRGNEKLFF.

This clonotype occurred many times. The chain combines TRBV30 with TRBJ1-1; D ambiguous. Germline lookup yields CDR1 GTSNPN and CDR2 SVGIG (reference sequence). V lost 0 bases to trimming and J lost 2 bases, with 13 bases between them. This CDR3 is built from 15 residues. Here the CDR3 DNA reads TGTGCCTGGAGTGTACCGGCAGCGAGTAACACTGAAGCTTTCTTT. Translated: CAWSVPAASNTEAFF.

This clonotype was recorded many times. This rearrangement joins TRBV9 to TRBJ1-1; 9 nucleotides agree with TRBD1. Germline CDR1 reads SGDLS; CDR2 reads YYNGEE. The CDR3 contains 19 residues. Trimming at V came to 0 bases and at J to 0 bases, leaving 12 bases not matched to a gene. The CDR3 is CASSVGPGQGRGMNTEAFF. The DNA for the CDR3 is TGTGCCAGCAGCGTAGGCCCGGGACAGGGCCGTGGGATGAACACTGAAGCTTTCTTT.

This clonotype was counted at least ten times. The chain employs TRBV27 and TRBJ2-3; D uncertain. Germline V gene sequence: CDR1 MNHEY, CDR2 SMNVEV (reference sequence). This CDR3 is 9 amino acids long. V was shortened by 9 bases and J by 3 bases, with 1 base between the two germline ends. The CDR3 loop reads CARTDTQYF. The CDR3, as DNA: TGTGCCAGAACAGATACGCAGTATTTT.

The J gene is TRBJ2-1, the V gene TRBV5-1, with 9 bases matching TRBD2. V shed 2 bases and J 8 bases; nucleotides not matched to a gene: 5. The germline CDR1 and CDR2 sequences are SGHRS and YFSETQ. The CDR3 has 14 residues. The CDR3 region has the DNA TGCGCCAGCAGCTTAGCGGGGGGCACCCATGAGCAGTTCTTC. It specifies CASSLAGGTHEQFF.

This clonotype appeared many times. This rearrangement joins TRBV6-5 to TRBJ1-2; the D gene is possibly TRBD1 (5 bases). Trimming left V 8 bases short and J 7 bases short, with 17 bases between. Per the germline V gene, CDR1 is MNHEY and CDR2 is SVGAGI. The CDR3 consists of 13 residues. This CDR3 reads CASRFGGSGGYTF. CDR3 coding DNA: TGTGCCAGCCGATTCGGGGGATCAGGTGGCTACACCTTC.

The V gene is TRBV30, the J gene TRBJ2-7; D possibly corresponds to TRBD1 (6 bases). V dropped 5 bases and J dropped 6 bases, with 11 bases sitting between them. The CDR3 has 11 amino acids. CDR1 is GTSNPN, CDR2 SVGIG, per germline (reference sequence). The CDR3 region is CAWGTGPEQYF. The CDR3 nucleotides read TGTGCCTGGGGTACAGGGCCCGAGCAGTACTTC. The variable domain in full, completed from reference TRBV30 and TRBJ2-7, reads SQTIHQWPATLVQPVGSPLSLECTVEGTSNPNLYWYRQAAGRGLQLLFYSVGIGQISSEVPQNLSASRPQDRQFILSSKKLLLSDSGFYLCAWGTGPEQYFGPGTRLTVT.

The sample holds many counts of this clonotype. The germline gene is not matched at one end of the junction; a read error may be the cause. J is TRBJ1-5 and V is TRBV28, with D possibly being TRBD1 (6 bases). This CDR3 is built from 12 residues. Germline CDR1 MDHEN, CDR2 SYDVKM. The CDR3 DNA reads as TGTGCCAGCAGTTTCCTTGGGGGCCCGGAGGTGTTT. Protein product: CASSFLGGPEVF.

This clonotype appeared many times. V and J are TRBV6-2 or TRBV6-3 and TRBJ2-1; 10 bases are a match to TRBD2. Per the germline V gene, CDR1 is MNHEY and CDR2 is SVGEGT. The CDR3 covers 16 residues. V dropped 5 bases and J dropped 3; count of bases not matched to a gene: 7. The CDR3 DNA sequence: TGTGCCAGCAGTGACCTAGCGGGGGCCCACTACAATGAGCAGTTCTTC. Amino acids: CASSDLAGAHYNEQFF.

The chain uses TRBV20-1 and TRBJ2-2; 7 positions agree with TRBD1. Germline-derived CDR1 and CDR2 are DFQATT and SNEGSKA (reference sequence). V shed 0 bases, J shed 4 bases, and the junction held 8 bases outside the gene matches. The CDR3 has 16 amino acids. CDR3: CSARDFNRGSTGELFF. The CDR3 DNA reads TGCAGTGCTAGAGATTTTAACAGGGGATCCACCGGGGAGCTGTTTTTT.

This clonotype was detected many times. The chain recombines TRBV12-3 or TRBV12-4 with TRBJ1-4; a weak D match, TRBD1 (5 bases). The CDR3 is 18 amino acids. V was shortened by 6 bases and J by 5 bases, with 25 bases between the two germline ends. The CDR3 DNA follows: TGTGCCAGCAGCCGTCCCTTTACAGGATTTCTTCTGAATGAAAAACTGTTTTTT. Its translation: CASSRPFTGFLLNEKLFF.

This clonotype was found many times. The chain couples TRBV28 to TRBJ2-4; 9 nucleotides line up with TRBD2. V lost 5 bases, J lost 2 bases, and 13 bases stayed unmatched. This CDR3 contains 18 residues. The germline V gene encodes CDR1 MDHEN and CDR2 SYDVKM. The CDR3 sequence: CASSDRAGGVLTKNIQYF. The CDR3 DNA reads TGTGCCAGCAGTGACCGTGCGGGGGGGGTCCTAACCAAAAACATTCAGTACTTC. Variable domain in full (rest from reference TRBV28 and TRBJ2-4): DVKVTQSSRYLVKRTGEKVFLECVQDMDHENMFWYRQDPGLGLRLIYFSYDVKMKEKGDIPEGYSVSREKKERFSLILESASTNQTSMYLCASSDRAGGVLTKNIQYFGAGTRLSVL.

This clonotype came up many times. This rearrangement joins TRBV7-2 to TRBJ1-4; possibly TRBD1 for D (6 bases). CDR3 length: 14 residues. Germline loops: CDR1 SGHTA, CDR2 FQGNSA. The V and J ends lost 6 bases and 1 base respectively, with 9 bases between them. CDR3 residues: CASREGGTNEKLFF. CDR3 nucleotides: TGTGCCAGCAGGGAAGGGGGAACTAATGAAAAACTGTTTTTT.

The sample holds many counts of this clonotype. The chain has TRBV28 and TRBJ1-6, with D maybe TRBD1 (5 bases). This CDR3 is 15 amino acids long. The germline gives CDR1 MDHEN, CDR2 SYDVKM. The V end lost 6 bases, the J end lost 8 bases, and 17 bases lay between the germline ends. CDR3 loop: CASSPGRSRDSPLHF. CDR3 coding DNA: TGTGCCAGCAGCCCAGGGAGGTCACGGGATTCACCCCTCCACTTT.

In its sample, this clonotype was seen many times. The genes are TRBV4-1 and TRBJ2-1; a weak D match, TRBD2 (6 bases). From germline, CDR1 is MGHRA and CDR2 YSYEKL. Trimming removed 1 base at V and 0 bases at J, with 13 bases between. The CDR3 contains 17 residues. CDR3 coding DNA: TGCGCCAGCAGCCAAGCTGGGCGGCGGGACTCCTACAATGAGCAGTTCTTC. This sequence encodes CASSQAGRRDSYNEQFF.

This clonotype came up many times. CDR3 loop: CASSLRTSGGAGNPQETQYF. The CDR3 nucleotides are TGTGCCAGTAGCCTCCGGACTAGCGGGGGGGCCGGTAACCCTCAAGAGACCCAGTACTTC. The rearrangement joins TRBV19 to TRBJ2-5, with 15 bases that match TRBD2. The germline gives CDR1 LNHDA, CDR2 SQIVND (reference sequence). The trim removed 6 bases at V and 2 bases at J, leaving 16 bases unmatched. The CDR3 loop spans 20 amino acids.

Of note for this clonotype: A much more abundant neighbour one base away suggests this may be a read error. CDR3 bases: TGTGCCAGCCAGCCGGGGGGACAGCTCAATCGGCCCCAGCATTTT. This sequence encodes CASQPGGQLNRPQHF. V and J are TRBV18 and TRBJ1-5; 7 bases align to TRBD1. The germline gives CDR1 KGHSH, CDR2 LQKENI. The CDR3 spans 15 residues.

In its sample, this clonotype was seen many times. The V call is TRBV29-1, the J call TRBJ2-3; 7 nucleotides align to TRBD1. Per germline, CDR1 SQVTM and CDR2 ANQGSEA. CDR3 length: 13 amino acids. Trimming took 7 bases from V and 2 from J; bases not matched to a gene: 6. DNA of the CDR3: TGCAGCGCTACCAGGGGGTACACAGATACGCAGTATTTT. Translating it yields CSATRGYTDTQYF.

The J gene is TRBJ2-7, the V gene TRBV29-1, with D perhaps matching TRBD2 (5 bases). The CDR3 has 12 amino acids. Germline V gene lookup returns CDR1 SQVTM and CDR2 ANQGSEA. The V end lost 3 bases, the J end lost 6 bases, and 12 bases lay between the germline ends. The CDR3 DNA follows: TGCAGCGTTGACGAGGGATCTCTCGAGCAGTACTTC. Encoded protein: CSVDEGSLEQYF.

This clonotype was seen ten or more times. The chain is built from TRBV7-3 and TRBJ1-2, with 8 bases aligning to TRBD1. Germline CDR1 and CDR2: SGHTA and FQGTGA. This CDR3 contains 14 residues. The ends lost 5 bases at V and 5 bases at J; junction bases unmatched: 7. The CDR3 region is CASSRGQGGYGYTF. Written as DNA, the CDR3 is TGTGCCAGCAGCCGCGGACAGGGAGGATATGGCTACACCTTC. Together with reference TRBV7-3 and TRBJ1-2, the CDR3 gives the full variable domain: GAGVSQTPSNKVTEKGKYVELRCDPISGHTALYWYRQSLGQGPEFLIYFQGTGAADDSGLPNDRFFAVRPEGSVSTLKIQRTERGDSAVYLCASSRGQGGYGYTFGSGTRLTVV.

This clonotype was recorded many times. The V and J genes are TRBV11-3 and TRBJ2-1; tentatively, D is TRBD2 (7 bases). Germline values: CDR1 SGHNT, CDR2 YENEEA. V dropped 3 bases and J dropped 0 bases, with 9 bases sitting between them. This CDR3 region has 15 residues. CDR3 in DNA: TGTGCCAGCAGCTTCGGGGGGCCCTCCTACAATGAGCAGTTCTTC. Translated, it gives CASSFGGPSYNEQFF.

This clonotype was seen at least ten times. V gene TRBV18 combines with J gene TRBJ1-1, with D perhaps TRBD1 (5 bases). The germline V and J ends were trimmed by 1 base and 8 bases, with 11 bases remaining between them. From germline, CDR1 is KGHSH and CDR2 LQKENI. CDR3 size: 13 residues. Here the CDR3 DNA reads TGTGCCAGCTCACCACGACAACAGGTCGAAGCTTTCTTT. As protein: CASSPRQQVEAFF.

This clonotype was recorded many times. The chain's CDR3 is CASGRTEQYEQYF. The CDR3 DNA reads TGTGCCAGCGGTAGGACGGAACAATACGAGCAGTACTTC. The chain employs TRBV7-2 and TRBJ2-7; the D is unclear. This CDR3 region has 13 residues. V dropped 8 bases and J dropped 4 bases, with 15 bases sitting between them. Germline CDR1 reads SGHTA; CDR2 reads FQGNSA.

This clonotype was detected many times. The V and J genes are TRBV28 and TRBJ1-5; weak D call: TRBD1 (5 bases). CDR1 and CDR2 from the germline V gene are MDHEN and SYDVKM. This CDR3 has 15 amino acids. Trimming left V 6 bases short and J 4 bases short, with 16 bases between. The CDR3 sequence: CASRITGTPNQPQHF. The CDR3 DNA reads as TGTGCCAGCAGGATCACCGGGACCCCAAATCAGCCCCAGCATTTT.

This clonotype was observed a few times. The rearrangement joins TRBV29-1 to TRBJ2-2, with 8 bases lining up with TRBD1. V gave up 3 bases and J gave up 1 base; unmatched junction bases: 4. The CDR3 consists of 15 residues. Germline V gives CDR1 SQVTM, CDR2 ANQGSEA. CDR3 DNA: TGCAGCGTTGAGTGGGACAGGCAGAACACCGGGGAGCTGTTTTTT. It encodes CSVEWDRQNTGELFF.

Ten or more counts support this clonotype. V gene TRBV14 combines with J gene TRBJ2-2; no definite D call. V was shortened by 1 base and J by 6 bases, with 6 bases between the two germline ends. This CDR3 region has 13 residues. Germline V CDR1 and CDR2: SGHDN, FVKESK. In DNA, the CDR3 is TGTGCCAGCAGCCAAGTTATGGCCGGGGAGCTGTTTTTT. Amino acids: CASSQVMAGELFF.

This clonotype was counted at least ten times. The gene calls are TRBV6-2 or TRBV6-3 and TRBJ2-1, with D unresolved. CDR1 and CDR2 (germline): MNHEY, SVGEGT. V was clipped by 5 bases and J by 2 bases, with 10 bases between them. The CDR3 runs 14 residues. CDR3 sequence: CASSHIDPYNEQFF. In nucleotides, the CDR3 is TGTGCCAGCAGTCACATCGACCCCTACAATGAGCAGTTCTTC.

The chain employs TRBV6-2 or TRBV6-3 and TRBJ2-2; tentatively, D is TRBD1 or TRBD2 (6 bases each). Deletions cut 6 bases from V and 0 bases from J, with 11 bases between. This CDR3 is 15 amino acids long. The germline V gene has CDR1 MNHEY and CDR2 SVGEGT. CDR3 sequence reads: CASRRGASNTGELFF. The DNA of the CDR3 is TGTGCCAGCAGAAGGGGGGCCTCGAACACCGGGGAGCTGTTTTTT.

This clonotype was picked up many times. The chain employs TRBV15 and TRBJ2-7, with D possibly matching TRBD2 (5 bases). Trimming shortened V by 5 bases and J by 4 bases, and 9 bases separated the two germline ends. The CDR3 loop spans 12 amino acids. CDR1 and CDR2 (germline): LNHNV, YYDKDF (reference sequence). As DNA, the CDR3 is TGTGCCACCAGCTTGAGCGGATACGAGCAGTACTTC. Its translation is CATSLSGYEQYF.